This T cell receptor beta chain was captured in a study of CD8 T cells in Susac syndrome. FACS was used to enrich TEMRA cells, whereas the CD8+ and CD4+ T cells were obtained by negative isolation. Germline assignment: CDR1 SGHVS and CDR2 FQNEAQ. V was cut by 4 bases and J by 8 bases, with 24 bases left in between. The CDR3 has 17 residues. Reverse transcription used roughly 0.45 to 1 ug RNA and random hexamers. Each CDR3 protein is one row after TCRdb ran MiXCR on the immunoSEQ multiplex PCR reads. The table records about 300,000 distinct CDR3 sequences, approximately 91% of them present only once. The sequenced sample was CD8+ T cells from PBMCs. The TCR comes from a human donor with multiple sclerosis. The chain uses TRBV7-8 and TRBJ2-1, with D perhaps matching TRBD2 (5 bases). CDR3 amino acids: CASSSTQRSPFLHEQFF. In DNA form, the CDR3 reads TGTGCCAGCAGCTCAACCCAGCGGAGTCCCTTTTTGCATGAGCAGTTCTTC.